The source of this T cell receptor (beta chain) is a study of blood T cell repertoires in COVID-19. Background on the study: Some COVID-19 samples were acute and others convalescent; all came from the United States, Italy and Spain. The cDNA or gDNA used as material had been derived from T cells, B-cell-depleted T cells, or PBMCs.

In the source study's methods: Scientists estimated how many nucleated cells there were by amplifying reference gene primers. Repertoires were generated with immunoSEQ multiplex PCR, while TCRdb's copy carries only in-frame clones and drops some. The DNA gave D and trimming, while V, J and clone size come from that table. The sample contains approximately 180,000 clones, over 75% of which appear only once. The CDR3 extends over 15 amino acids. Germline assignment: CDR1 SGHRS and CDR2 YFSETQ. J lost 5 bases, V lost 4 bases, and 10 bases had no gene match. The rearrangement joins TRBV5-1 to TRBJ2-3; 7 nucleotides align to TRBD2. Sequencing was performed on peripheral blood. This receptor was taken from a woman in her seventies with acute or convalescent COVID-19. The CDR3 DNA reads TGCGCCAGCAGCCTGCGGGGGTTGAAAGGAGATACGCAGTATTTT. Its protein product is CASSLRGLKGDTQYF.